One and the same sample provided the 29 T cell receptor beta chains below, sequenced in a study of cytomegalovirus exposure and HLA in healthy donors (dated by TCRdb to 2017 to 2019). Library preparation employed the immunoSEQ multiplex PCR assay. TCRdb took over this immuneACCESS table, retaining in-frame rearrangements with V and J assigned. Such tables are incomplete; in checked studies, under half of the missing clones stem from an unresolved V gene, and the remainder is unexplained. For this sample there are nearly 110,000 clones; about 88% appear just once. Of the sample, 1.5% to 2% is held by the ten largest clones. Sequenced sample: PBMCs. The receptor source for this set is a woman in her late teens or twenties in good health and CMV-seropositive.

The CDR3 loop is CASSWRLFGTEAFF. The DNA of the CDR3 is TGTGCCAGCAGCTGGAGGCTGTTTGGCACTGAAGCTTTCTTT. The genes are TRBV7-6 and TRBJ1-1, with D unresolved. This CDR3 is 14 amino acids long. Trimming left V 4 bases short and J 4 bases short, with 13 bases between. Germline V lookup: CDR1 SGHVS, CDR2 FNYEAQ.

This chain joins TRBV5-6 and TRBJ2-1, with D possibly matching TRBD1 (5 bases). V gave up 2 bases and J gave up 6 bases, with 12 bases separating them. This CDR3 has 14 residues. Germline-derived CDR1 and CDR2 are SGHDT and YYEEEE. The CDR3 is CASSFRGRGNEQFF. CDR3 coding DNA: TGTGCCAGCAGCTTTCGAGGTAGGGGCAATGAGCAGTTCTTC.

The gene calls are TRBV7-2 and TRBJ2-3, with no clear D. This CDR3 has 15 residues. Trimming took 4 bases from V and 0 from J, leaving 11 bases between them. The V gene's germline CDR1 is SGHTA and CDR2 FQGNSA. The chain's CDR3 is CASSSHPSSTDTQYF. CDR3 DNA sequence: TGTGCCAGCAGCTCACACCCCAGTAGCACAGATACGCAGTATTTT.

The CDR3 loop reads CASSRDEGSYEQYV. For the CDR3, the DNA is TGCGCCAGCAGCCGCGACGAGGGATCCTACGAGCAGTACGTC. The V gene is TRBV4-1, the J gene TRBJ2-7, with a tentative D call TRBD2 (5 bases). Between the trimmed V and J ends, which lost 4 bases and 1 base, there was a span of 11 bases. The CDR3 is 14 amino acids. Germline V gene lookup returns CDR1 MGHRA and CDR2 YSYEKL.

This chain connects TRBV28 to TRBJ2-7; 7 bases line up with TRBD1. V trimming: 6 bases; J trimming: 3 bases; junction bases outside the gene matches: 17. The germline V gene has CDR1 MDHEN and CDR2 SYDVKM. The CDR3 is 17 amino acids. CDR3 sequence reads: CASSLTPQGNINYEQYF. The CDR3, as DNA: TGTGCCAGCAGCCTTACCCCACAGGGGAATATCAACTACGAGCAGTACTTC.

V gene TRBV19 combines with J gene TRBJ2-5; 9 bases match TRBD1. Germline V lookup: CDR1 LNHDA, CDR2 SQIVND (reference sequence). The junction had 9 bases not matched to a gene; V was cut back by 6 bases and J by 4 bases. The CDR3 has 15 amino acids. The CDR3 DNA reads as TGTGCCAGTAGACCAAACCCGGGACAGGGAGAGACCCAGTACTTC. Translating gives CASRPNPGQGETQYF.

This clone is a singleton in its sample. The rearrangement links TRBV6-6 to TRBJ1-1; D gene ambiguous. The V end lost 10 bases, the J end lost 2 bases, and 11 bases lay between the germline ends. CDR1 MNHNY and CDR2 SVGAGI come from the germline V gene (reference sequence). The CDR3 runs 12 residues. In DNA, the CDR3 is TGTGCCACCGACTGGTCTAACACTGAAGCTTTCTTT. Amino acids: CATDWSNTEAFF.

This clone has a single count. The gene calls are TRBV20-1 and TRBJ2-7; maybe TRBD2 (5 bases). Germline V CDR1 and CDR2: DFQATT, SNEGSKA (reference sequence). The CDR3 totals 11 residues. Between the trimmed V and J ends, which lost 6 bases and 1 base, there was a span of 7 bases. The CDR3 nucleotides are TGCAGTGCCAAGCGGTCCTACGAGCAGTACGTC. This translates into CSAKRSYEQYV.

This chain links TRBV28 with TRBJ2-3; a weak D match, TRBD2 (6 bases). Trimming left V 6 bases short and J 2 bases short, with 12 bases between. Germline CDR1 and CDR2: MDHEN and SYDVKM. This CDR3 region has 14 residues. Written as DNA, the CDR3 is TGTGCCAGCAGCCCCCCGGGGGACACAGATACGCAGTATTTT. It codes for CASSPPGDTDTQYF.

As regards this clone: A junction boundary mismatches the germline segment, possibly from a read error. V is TRBV4-1 and J is TRBJ2-2, with TRBD2 matching 8 bases. The CDR3 extends over 16 amino acids. CDR1 and CDR2 (germline): MGHRA, YSYEKL. CDR3 loop: CASTEDGGANPGELFF. Written as DNA, the CDR3 is TGCGCCAGCACCGAAGACGGGGGGGCGAACCCCGGGGAGCTGTTTTTT.

CDR3 protein: CTSRQGGRNQPQHF. CDR3 sequence (DNA): TGCACCAGCAGACAGGGGGGGCGCAATCAGCCCCAGCATTTT. The rearrangement joins TRBV1 to TRBJ1-5; no check of the table's D call, TRBD1, against the DNA was made. TRBV1 is a pseudogene locus. The CDR3 runs to 14 residues.

The rearrangement links TRBV28 to TRBJ1-2; no clear D. The V gene lost 1 base and the J gene lost 4 bases, with 7 bases spanning the gap. Germline values: CDR1 MDHEN, CDR2 SYDVKM. The CDR3 spans 13 residues. The CDR3 DNA reads as TGTGCCAGCAGTTTATTAGCCACCTATGGCTACACCTTC. Residues: CASSLLATYGYTF.

This chain uses TRBV5-8 with TRBJ2-4; D perhaps matches TRBD1 (8 bases). The CDR3 loop spans 20 amino acids. Germline lookup yields CDR1 SGHTS and CDR2 YDEGEE. V shed 3 bases and J shed 0 bases, with 25 bases lying between them. The CDR3 sequence: CASSSMDREGPFIAKNIQYF. In DNA, the CDR3 is TGTGCCAGCAGCTCAATGGACAGGGAGGGTCCCTTCATAGCCAAAAACATTCAGTACTTC.

V gene TRBV6-1 combines with J gene TRBJ1-2; D is uncertain. This CDR3 has 14 amino acids. CDR1 is MNHNS and CDR2 is SASEGT in the germline V gene. With 2 bases removed from V and 2 bases from J, the gap between germline ends came to 9 bases. The CDR3 sequence is CASSENAFNYGYTF. In DNA form, the CDR3 reads TGTGCCAGCAGTGAAAACGCGTTCAACTATGGCTACACCTTC.

The rearrangement joins TRBV6-6 to TRBJ2-7; 8 bases are shared with TRBD1. CDR3 size: 13 residues. Trimming took 7 bases from V and 3 from J; bases not matched to a gene: 5. Germline CDR1 and CDR2: MNHNY and SVGAGI (reference sequence). CDR3 DNA sequence: TGTGCCAGCATGGGACAGGCCAGCTACGAGCAGTACGTC. Translating gives CASMGQASYEQYV.

The J gene is TRBJ1-1, the V gene TRBV4-1, with TRBD1 as a possible D gene (5 bases). CDR3 length: 12 amino acids. Germline values: CDR1 MGHRA, CDR2 YSYEKL. Trimming shortened V by 0 bases and J by 10 bases, and 9 bases separated the two germline ends. CDR3 coding DNA: TGCGCCAGCAGCCAAGAGGTGGGGGGAGCTTTCTTT. Encoded protein: CASSQEVGGAFF.

The gene calls are TRBV4-1 and TRBJ2-7, with 11 bases that match TRBD1. V lost 4 bases, J lost 2 bases, and 4 bases stayed unmatched. This CDR3 comprises 15 residues. Germline CDR1 is MGHRA and CDR2 is YSYEKL. The CDR3 protein is CASSPGQGAPYEQYF. The CDR3 bases are TGCGCCAGCAGCCCAGGACAGGGGGCCCCCTACGAGCAGTACTTC.

The chain carries TRBV14 and TRBJ1-1, with TRBD1 matching 12 bases. The CDR3 totals 16 residues. V trimming: 1 base; J trimming: 5 bases; junction bases outside the gene matches: 5. The V gene's germline CDR1 is SGHDN and CDR2 FVKESK. CDR3 sequence (DNA): TGTGCCAGCAGCCAAGCGGGACAGGGGGCGCTGACTGAAGCTTTCTTT. Encoded protein: CASSQAGQGALTEAFF.

The V and J genes are TRBV6-5 and TRBJ2-5; D is unresolved. Between the trimmed V and J ends, which lost 1 base and 1 base, there was a span of 7 bases. The germline V gene has CDR1 MNHEY and CDR2 SVGAGI. CDR3 size: 14 residues. CDR3 amino acids: CASSYFSGQETQYF. The CDR3 DNA is TGTGCCAGCAGTTACTTCTCCGGCCAAGAGACCCAGTACTTC.

J is TRBJ2-7 and V is TRBV19; 9 bases map to TRBD1. Germline-derived CDR1 and CDR2 are LNHDA and SQIVND (reference sequence). V dropped 1 base and J dropped 2; count of bases not matched to a gene: 3. This CDR3 contains 15 residues. In DNA, the CDR3 is TGTGCCAGTAGTATAGGGACAGGGGCAACCTACGAGCAGTACTTC. It is translated as CASSIGTGATYEQYF.

This clone has only one observation. The gene calls are TRBV6-1 and TRBJ2-2; possibly TRBD2 for D (6 bases). The CDR3 contains 15 residues. Trimming took off 2 bases at V and 6 bases at J, with 13 bases between the two ends. Germline-derived CDR1 and CDR2 are MNHNS and SASEGT. This CDR3 is CASSEPGERAGELFF. CDR3 nucleotides: TGTGCCAGCAGTGAACCGGGGGAACGGGCCGGGGAGCTGTTTTTT.

The chain has TRBV5-6 and TRBJ2-3, with D perhaps matching TRBD1 (5 bases). This CDR3 comprises 13 residues. CDR1 SGHDT and CDR2 YYEEEE come from the germline V gene. The V gene lost 2 bases and the J gene lost 5 bases, with 9 bases spanning the gap. The CDR3 region is CASSFQGRDTQYF. CDR3 bases: TGTGCCAGCAGCTTTCAGGGAAGAGATACGCAGTATTTT.

The V and J genes are TRBV28 and TRBJ1-2; D possibly corresponds to TRBD1 (5 bases). CDR3 length: 12 amino acids. The V gene lost 10 bases and the J gene lost 4 bases, with 13 bases spanning the gap. Germline loops: CDR1 MDHEN, CDR2 SYDVKM. CDR3 nucleotide sequence: TGTGCCATCCTTGACAGCCTCTATGGCTACACCTTC. This encodes CAILDSLYGYTF.

The chain links TRBV18 to TRBJ1-1; D gene ambiguous. This CDR3 is built from 14 residues. Trimming cost V 5 bases and J 2 bases, with 12 bases left between them. The germline gives CDR1 KGHSH, CDR2 LQKENI. The CDR3 sequence: CASSGEWSNTEAFF. The CDR3, as DNA: TGTGCCAGCTCAGGGGAGTGGTCCAACACTGAAGCTTTCTTT.

The V gene is TRBV9, the J gene TRBJ1-1; 8 bases are a match to TRBD1. The germline V gene has CDR1 SGDLS and CDR2 YYNGEE. This CDR3 is built from 16 residues. Trimming cost V 3 bases and J 0 bases; bases outside gene matches: 7. The CDR3 DNA sequence: TGTGCCAGCAGCGACCACAGGGGGAGCATGAACACTGAAGCTTTCTTT. Its translation: CASSDHRGSMNTEAFF.

The rearrangement links TRBV5-4 to TRBJ1-1; D is unresolved. This CDR3 is built from 14 residues. Germline V gene data show CDR1 as SGHNT and CDR2 as YYREEE (reference sequence). V shed 2 bases and J shed 5 bases, with 13 bases lying between them. The CDR3 here is CASSLIGIGTEAFF. Here the CDR3 DNA reads TGTGCCAGCAGCTTAATCGGAATCGGGACTGAAGCTTTCTTT. Full variable domain (outside the CDR3, taken from reference TRBV5-4 and TRBJ1-1): ETGVTQSPTHLIKTRGQQVTLRCSSQSGHNTVSWYQQALGQGPQFIFQYYREEENGRGNFPPRFSGLQFPNYSSELNVNALELDDSALYLCASSLIGIGTEAFFGQGTRLTVV.

This clone was counted a few times. The chain carries TRBV28 and TRBJ1-6; 7 bases agree with TRBD1. This CDR3 has 17 amino acids. Germline loops: CDR1 MDHEN, CDR2 SYDVKM. J lost 8 bases, V lost 6 bases, and 16 bases had no gene match. CDR3 protein: CASRGLRTGGVDSPLHF. The DNA for the CDR3 is TGTGCCAGCAGGGGCCTGCGGACAGGCGGGGTGGATTCACCCCTCCACTTT. Full variable domain (remainder filled in from reference TRBV28 and TRBJ1-6): DVKVTQSSRYLVKRTGEKVFLECVQDMDHENMFWYRQDPGLGLRLIYFSYDVKMKEKGDIPEGYSVSREKKERFSLILESASTNQTSMYLCASRGLRTGGVDSPLHFGNGTRLTVT.

This chain connects TRBV6-5 to TRBJ1-5; D not resolved. Germline-derived CDR1 and CDR2 are MNHEY and SVGAGI. V shed 2 bases and J shed 0 bases, with 5 bases lying between them. CDR3 length: 14 residues. This CDR3 reads CASSYELSNQPQHF. CDR3 DNA: TGTGCCAGCAGTTACGAACTTAGCAATCAGCCCCAGCATTTT.

The chain is built from TRBV28 and TRBJ1-1, with no clear D. The CDR3 sequence is 13 residues long. V dropped 11 bases and J dropped 0 bases, with 13 bases sitting between them. The germline V gene encodes CDR1 MDHEN and CDR2 SYDVKM. CDR3 sequence (DNA): TGTGCCGGCACAGACCAGGTGAACACTGAAGCTTTCTTT. Translation gives CAGTDQVNTEAFF.